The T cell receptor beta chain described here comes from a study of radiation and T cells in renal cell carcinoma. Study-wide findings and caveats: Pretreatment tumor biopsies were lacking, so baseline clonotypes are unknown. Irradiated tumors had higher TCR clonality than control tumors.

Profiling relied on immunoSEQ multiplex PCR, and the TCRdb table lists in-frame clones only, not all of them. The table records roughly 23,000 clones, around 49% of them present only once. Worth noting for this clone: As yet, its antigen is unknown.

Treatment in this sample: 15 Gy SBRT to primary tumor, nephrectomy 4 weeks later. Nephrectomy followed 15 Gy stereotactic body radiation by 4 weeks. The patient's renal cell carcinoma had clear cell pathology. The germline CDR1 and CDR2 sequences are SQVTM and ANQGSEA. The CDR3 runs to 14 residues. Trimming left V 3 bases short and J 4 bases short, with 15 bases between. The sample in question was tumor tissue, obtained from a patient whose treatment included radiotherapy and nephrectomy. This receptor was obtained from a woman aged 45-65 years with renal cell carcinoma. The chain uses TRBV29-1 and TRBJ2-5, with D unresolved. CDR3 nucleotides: TGCAGCGTTGACCCGGGTGGGGTTGGAGAGACCCAGTACTTC. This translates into CSVDPGGVGETQYF. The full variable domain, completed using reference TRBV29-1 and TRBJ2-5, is SAVISQKPSRDICQRGTSLTIQCQVDSQVTMMFWYRQQPGQSLTLIATANQGSEATYESGFVIDKFPISRPNLTFSTLTVSNMSPEDSSIYLCSVDPGGVGETQYFGPGTRLLVL.